The subject of this entry is one T cell receptor (beta chain). No cognate antigen has been identified for it. A far larger clone is one nucleotide away, so this likely arose from a read error. The donors were healthy, HIV-negative adults with no recently reported acute infections or vaccinations. Only Caucasian adults living in Nashville, Tennessee, USA were represented among the donors. In the unsorted samples, some 94 million PBMCs were counted, and genomic DNA was extracted using the QIAamp DNA Blood Mini kit. Blood was collected by leukapheresis, and PBMCs were isolated by Ficoll-Histopaque density gradient centrifugation and then cryopreserved in liquid nitrogen vapor phase. This record comes from a study of shared clonotypes between healthy human individuals (dated by TCRdb to the early 2020s). Describing the broader study: The cohort comprised a couple of women and a few men aged 18 to 49 years. To estimate repertoire size and how much clonotype sharing occurs between individuals, the study deeply sequenced the blood TCR repertoires of about five healthy adults. Different laboratories and diverse techniques were used to prepare libraries and sequence TCR repertoires, to increase sequencing depth and limit assay-specific biases. Leukapheresis yielded between about 0.94 and 9 billion PBMCs per donor.

The full study reports these points: The genetic and exposure-history diversity represented was limited by the small number of donors. Sampling was restricted to blood, and TCR repertoires in tissues likely differ from the TCR repertoires found in blood. Based on pairwise subsampling, the degree of clonotype sharing among donors was expected to be affected by sequencing depth.

As encoded in the germline V gene (reference sequence), CDR1 is GTSNPN while CDR2 is SVGIG. The CDR3 covers 13 residues, taking in both the cysteine and the phenylalanine. Here the CDR3 DNA is all that survives: 39 bases in frame from base 1. TCR CDR3 regions were amplified from genomic DNA by multiplex PCR using the deep immunoSEQ assay. Genomic DNA extracted from each cell subset was distributed evenly over all wells of several immunoSEQ 96-well plates, and each plate served as one replicate. For unsorted PBMC, around 300 ng genomic DNA, equal to 32,000 or so T cell genomes, was loaded into each replicate PCR. Ten immunoSEQ deep assay plates were used to sequence the unsorted PBMC genomic DNA. Purified libraries were quantified with a Qubit 3.0 fluorometer, sized on a Bioanalyzer 2100, and re-quantified with the KAPA Library Quantification kit. A separate single-read 150-cycle Illumina NextSeq 550 flow cell was used to sequence each immunoSEQ 96-well plate. As for the original processing: Because only junctional sequences without quality scores were contained in the immunoSEQ output, filtering matching that applied to full-length reads could not be performed. Sequences were annotated with PyIR, a Python wrapper for IgBLAST v1.9, using IMGT germline references to assign V/J genes and CDR3. Reads with weak V/J assignments (E-value above 1e-6), missing CDR3, stop codons, out-of-frame junctions, or ambiguous translated residues were removed. V3J clonotypes were defined as sequences sharing an identical inferred V gene, J gene, and CDR3 amino acid sequence. To compute the percentage overlap between repertoires, the number of shared unique clonotypes was divided by the size of the smaller repertoire. RTK rarefaction, the Chao1 estimator, and Recon v2.1 estimates of unobserved clonotypes were used to assess repertoire richness. This is the immuneACCESS table as TCRdb keeps it, with only in-frame sequences that have V and J called. A part of the clones is gone; compared with another copy, unresolved V genes explain less than half, and the rest is unexplained. V and J calls and clone size are given by that table; D and trimming were obtained from the DNA. The sample records 450,000 or so clones, 77% of which are singletons. The biggest ten clones account for approximately 12% of the sample.

The source material was PBMCs. This sequence originates from a woman in her thirties or forties in good health. Some clones in this sample may be carry-over from other donors' samples. The rearrangement combines TRBV30 with TRBJ2-6, with the identity of the D gene unclear. The CDR3 protein: CVWSRAGANVLTF. The nucleotide sequence is TGTGTCTGGAGTCGAGCTGGGGCCAACGTCCTGACTTTC.